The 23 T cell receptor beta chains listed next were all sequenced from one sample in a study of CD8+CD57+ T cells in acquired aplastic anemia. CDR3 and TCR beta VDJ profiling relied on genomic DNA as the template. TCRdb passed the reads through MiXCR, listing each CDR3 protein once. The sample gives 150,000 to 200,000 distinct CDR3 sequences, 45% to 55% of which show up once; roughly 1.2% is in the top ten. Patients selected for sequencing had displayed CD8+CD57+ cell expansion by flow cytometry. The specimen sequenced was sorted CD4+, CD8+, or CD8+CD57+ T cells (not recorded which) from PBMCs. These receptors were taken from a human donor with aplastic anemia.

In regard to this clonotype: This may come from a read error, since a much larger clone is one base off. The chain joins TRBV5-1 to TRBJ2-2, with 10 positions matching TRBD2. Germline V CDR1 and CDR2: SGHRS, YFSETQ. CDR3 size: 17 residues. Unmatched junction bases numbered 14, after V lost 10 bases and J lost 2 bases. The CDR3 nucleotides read TGCGCCGGCAAAGTTGGTAGCGGGGGGACTAACACCGGGGAGCTGTTTTTT. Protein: CAGKVGSGGTNTGELFF.

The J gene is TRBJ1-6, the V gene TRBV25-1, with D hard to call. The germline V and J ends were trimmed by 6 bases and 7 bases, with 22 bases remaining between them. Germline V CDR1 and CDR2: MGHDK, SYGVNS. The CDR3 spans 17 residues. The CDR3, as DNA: TGTGCCAGCAGGACTACTGAAGCAGGCCGCCCAAATTCACCCCTCCACTTT. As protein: CASRTTEAGRPNSPLHF.

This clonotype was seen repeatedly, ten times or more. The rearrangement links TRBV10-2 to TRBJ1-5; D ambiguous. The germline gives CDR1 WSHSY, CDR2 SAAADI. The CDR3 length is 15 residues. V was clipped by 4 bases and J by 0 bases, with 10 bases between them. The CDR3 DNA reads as TGCGCCAGCAGTGGGTCAGCCTATAGCAATCAGCCCCAGCATTTT. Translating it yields CASSGSAYSNQPQHF.

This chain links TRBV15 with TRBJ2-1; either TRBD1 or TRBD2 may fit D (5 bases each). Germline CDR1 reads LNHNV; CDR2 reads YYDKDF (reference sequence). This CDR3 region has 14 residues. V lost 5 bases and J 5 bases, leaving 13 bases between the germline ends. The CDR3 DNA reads TGTGCCACCAGCCCCCGGGGCAGGAACAATGAGCAGTTCTTC. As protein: CATSPRGRNNEQFF.

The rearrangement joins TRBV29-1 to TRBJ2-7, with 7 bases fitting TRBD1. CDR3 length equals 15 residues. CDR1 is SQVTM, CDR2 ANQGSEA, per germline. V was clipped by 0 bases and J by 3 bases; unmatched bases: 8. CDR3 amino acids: CSVEDDGTARYEQYF. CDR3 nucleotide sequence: TGCAGCGTTGAAGATGACGGGACAGCCCGCTACGAGCAGTACTTC.

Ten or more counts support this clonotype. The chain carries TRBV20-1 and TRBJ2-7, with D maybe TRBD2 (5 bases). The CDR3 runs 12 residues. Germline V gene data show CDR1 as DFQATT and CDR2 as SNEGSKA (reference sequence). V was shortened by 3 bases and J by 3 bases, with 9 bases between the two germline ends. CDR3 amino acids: CSASLRDYEQYF. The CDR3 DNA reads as TGCAGTGCTAGTCTCCGGGACTACGAGCAGTACTTC.

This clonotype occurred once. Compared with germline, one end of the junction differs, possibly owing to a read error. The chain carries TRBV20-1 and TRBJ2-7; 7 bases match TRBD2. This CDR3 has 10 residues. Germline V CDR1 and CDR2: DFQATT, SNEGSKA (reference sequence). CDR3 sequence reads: CSARGEGLVF. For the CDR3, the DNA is TGCAGTGCTAGAGGGGAGGGGCTGGTCTTC.

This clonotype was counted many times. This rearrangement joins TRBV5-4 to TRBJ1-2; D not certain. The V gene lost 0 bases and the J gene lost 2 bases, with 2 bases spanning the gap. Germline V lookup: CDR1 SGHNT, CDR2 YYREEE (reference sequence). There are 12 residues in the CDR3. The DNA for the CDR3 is TGTGCCAGCAGCTTGGACAACTATGGCTACACCTTC. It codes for CASSLDNYGYTF.

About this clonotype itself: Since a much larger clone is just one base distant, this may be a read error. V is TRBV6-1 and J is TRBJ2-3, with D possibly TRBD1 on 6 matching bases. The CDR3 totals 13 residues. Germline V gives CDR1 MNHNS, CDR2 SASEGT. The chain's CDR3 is CASGQSSTETQYF. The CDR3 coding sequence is TGTGCCAGCGGACAGTCTAGCACAGAGACGCAGTATTTT.

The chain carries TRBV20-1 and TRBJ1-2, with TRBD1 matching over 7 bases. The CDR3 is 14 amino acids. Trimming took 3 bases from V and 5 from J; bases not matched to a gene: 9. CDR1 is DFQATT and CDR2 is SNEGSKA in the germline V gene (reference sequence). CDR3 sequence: CSARSQGGTYGYTF. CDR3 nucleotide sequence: TGCAGTGCTAGGAGTCAGGGGGGGACGTATGGCTACACCTTC.

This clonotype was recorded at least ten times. CDR3 in DNA: TGTGCCAGCAGCGTGGGGGGAAGCAATCAGCCCCAGCATTTT. It codes for CASSVGGSNQPQHF. V and J are TRBV5-6 and TRBJ1-5, with D perhaps TRBD1 (5 bases). The CDR3 extends over 14 amino acids. V dropped 4 bases and J dropped 1 base, with 9 bases sitting between them. Germline V CDR1 and CDR2: SGHDT, YYEEEE.

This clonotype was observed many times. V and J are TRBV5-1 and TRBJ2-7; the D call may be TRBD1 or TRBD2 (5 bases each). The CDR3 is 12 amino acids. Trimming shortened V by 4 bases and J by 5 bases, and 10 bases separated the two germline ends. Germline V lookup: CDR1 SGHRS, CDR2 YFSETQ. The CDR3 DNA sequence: TGCGCCAGCAGCGTCGAGGGGCACGAGCAGTACTTC. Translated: CASSVEGHEQYF. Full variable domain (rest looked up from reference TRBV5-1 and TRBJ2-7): KAGVTQTPRYLIKTRGQQVTLSCSPISGHRSVSWYQQTPGQGLQFLFEYFSETQRNKGNFPGRFSGRQFSNSRSEMNVSTLELGDSALYLCASSVEGHEQYFGPGTRLTVT.

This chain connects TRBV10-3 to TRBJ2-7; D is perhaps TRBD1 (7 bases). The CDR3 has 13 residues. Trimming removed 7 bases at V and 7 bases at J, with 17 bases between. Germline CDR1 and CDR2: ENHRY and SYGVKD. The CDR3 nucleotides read TGTGCCATCAAGGGACAGCGGGCTGTGGAGCAGTACTTC. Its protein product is CAIKGQRAVEQYF.

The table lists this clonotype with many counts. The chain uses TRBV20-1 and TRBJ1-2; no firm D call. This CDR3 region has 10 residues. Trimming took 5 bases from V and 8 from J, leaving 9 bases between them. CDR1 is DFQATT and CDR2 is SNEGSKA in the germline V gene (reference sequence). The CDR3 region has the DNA TGCAGTGCTCAACAGTTGGGCTACACCTTC. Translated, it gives CSAQQLGYTF.

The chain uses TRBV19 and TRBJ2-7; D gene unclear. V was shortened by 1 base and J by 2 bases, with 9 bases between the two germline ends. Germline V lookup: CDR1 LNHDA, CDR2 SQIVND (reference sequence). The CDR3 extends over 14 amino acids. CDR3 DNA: TGTGCCAGTAGTATAGGACGCCAGGCCTACGAGCAGTACTTC. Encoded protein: CASSIGRQAYEQYF.

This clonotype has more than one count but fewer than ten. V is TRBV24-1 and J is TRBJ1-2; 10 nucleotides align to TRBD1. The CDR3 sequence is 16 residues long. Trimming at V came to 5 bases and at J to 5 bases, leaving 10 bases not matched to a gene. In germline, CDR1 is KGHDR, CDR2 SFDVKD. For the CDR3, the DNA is TGTGCCACCAGTGCCAGGACAGGGGGATCCCAATATGGCTACACCTTC. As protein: CATSARTGGSQYGYTF.

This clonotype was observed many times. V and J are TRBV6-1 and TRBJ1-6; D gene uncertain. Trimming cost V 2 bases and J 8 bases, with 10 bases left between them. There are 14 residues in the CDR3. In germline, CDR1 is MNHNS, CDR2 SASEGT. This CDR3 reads CASSERLGDSPLHF. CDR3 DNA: TGTGCCAGCAGTGAACGACTCGGGGATTCACCCCTCCACTTT.

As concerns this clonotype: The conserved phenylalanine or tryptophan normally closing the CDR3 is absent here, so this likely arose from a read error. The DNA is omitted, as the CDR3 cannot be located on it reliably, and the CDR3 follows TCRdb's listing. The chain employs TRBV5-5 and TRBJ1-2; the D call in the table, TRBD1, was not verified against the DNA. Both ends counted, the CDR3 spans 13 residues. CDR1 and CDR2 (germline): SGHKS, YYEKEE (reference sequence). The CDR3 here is CASSQDHRLGYAL.

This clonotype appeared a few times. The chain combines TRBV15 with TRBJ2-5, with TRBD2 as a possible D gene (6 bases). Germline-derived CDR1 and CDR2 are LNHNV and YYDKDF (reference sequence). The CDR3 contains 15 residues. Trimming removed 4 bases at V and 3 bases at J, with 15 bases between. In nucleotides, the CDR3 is TGTGCCACCAGCATCCCATTGGGAGGTAAAGAGACCCAGTACTTC. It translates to CATSIPLGGKETQYF.

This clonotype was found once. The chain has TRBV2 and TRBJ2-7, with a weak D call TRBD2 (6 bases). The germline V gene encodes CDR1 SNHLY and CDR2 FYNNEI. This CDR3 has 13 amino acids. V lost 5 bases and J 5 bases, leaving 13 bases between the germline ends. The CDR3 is CASSPGLADEQYF. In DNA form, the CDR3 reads TGTGCCAGCAGTCCGGGACTCGCGGACGAGCAGTACTTC.

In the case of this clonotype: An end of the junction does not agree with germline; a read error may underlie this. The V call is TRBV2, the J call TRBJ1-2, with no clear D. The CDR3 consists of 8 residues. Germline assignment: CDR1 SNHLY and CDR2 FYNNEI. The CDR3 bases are TGTGCCAGCGCCAAAGGCGCCTTC. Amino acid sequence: CASAKGAF.

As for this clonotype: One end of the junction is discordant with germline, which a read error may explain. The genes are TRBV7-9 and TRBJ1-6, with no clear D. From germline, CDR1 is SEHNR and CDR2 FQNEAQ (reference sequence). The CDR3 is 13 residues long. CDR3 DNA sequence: TGTGCCGGCAGCTTAGATAGCAATTCACCCCTCCACTTT. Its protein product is CAGSLDSNSPLHF.

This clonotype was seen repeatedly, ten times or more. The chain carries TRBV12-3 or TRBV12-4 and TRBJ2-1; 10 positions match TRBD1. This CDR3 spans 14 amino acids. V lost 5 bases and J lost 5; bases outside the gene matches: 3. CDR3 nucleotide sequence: TGTGCCAGCAGTCCGGGACAGGGGAACAATGAGCAGTTCTTC. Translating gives CASSPGQGNNEQFF.